Described below is a single TCR beta chain sequence and its context. Measured with immunoSEQ multiplex PCR; TCRdb has only the in-frame clones, and not every one. Of about 1 million clones in the sample, about 76% were seen once. The data derive from a study of shared clonotypes between healthy human individuals. The TCR sequence derives from a young man in good health. The sample consisted of memory CD4+ T cells sorted from blood. The subset was: CD45RA-negative fraction.

CDR3 loop: CAISPGVPDTQYF. In DNA, the CDR3 is TGTGCCATTAGTCCGGGAGTTCCAGATACGCAGTATTTT. The chain links TRBV10-3 to TRBJ2-3, with D possibly matching TRBD2 (6 bases). The CDR3 has 13 amino acids. Trimming removed 9 bases at V and 4 bases at J, with 14 bases between. CDR1 is ENHRY, CDR2 SYGVKD, per germline.